One sample yielded the 22 T cell receptor beta chains listed below, sequenced in a study of T cells in localized non-small cell lung cancer. Sequencing used immunoSEQ multiplex PCR; TCRdb keeps in-frame clones, though not all of them. The sample has around 830 clones, roughly 23% seen once; the top ten hold approximately 15%. The sample consisted of normal lung tissue next to the tumor, taken before any cancer treatment. Receptors were obtained from a man aged 40 to 69 with stage I lung adenocarcinoma.

This clone was picked up a small number of times. The chain joins TRBV6-8 to TRBJ1-6; possibly TRBD1 for D (6 bases). Per germline, CDR1 MNHGY and CDR2 SAAAGT. The CDR3 consists of 16 residues. V dropped 6 bases and J dropped 2 bases, with 14 bases sitting between them. CDR3 nucleotide sequence: TGTGCCAGCAGGGACCCTACAGGGACCTATAATTCACCCCTCCACTTT. It translates to CASRDPTGTYNSPLHF.

The chain employs TRBV11-3 and TRBJ2-1; TRBD2 matches 7 bases. The CDR3 contains 16 residues. Germline assignment: CDR1 SGHNT and CDR2 YENEEA. Trimming at V came to 5 bases and at J to 8 bases, leaving 15 bases not matched to a gene. CDR3 amino acids: CASSLQRDRLWDEQFF. Here the CDR3 DNA reads TGTGCCAGCAGCCTACAGCGGGACCGCCTATGGGATGAGCAGTTCTTC.

In its sample, this clone was seen a few times. The J gene is TRBJ2-3, the V gene TRBV7-2; D gene uncertain. Trimming took off 1 base at V and 5 bases at J, with 7 bases between the two ends. The CDR3 spans 13 residues. Germline V gives CDR1 SGHTA, CDR2 FQGNSA. CDR3 sequence: CASSLVGLDTQYF. The CDR3, as DNA: TGTGCCAGCAGCTTAGTGGGCTTAGATACGCAGTATTTT. Together with reference TRBV7-2 and TRBJ2-3, the CDR3 gives the full variable domain: GAGVSQSPSNKVTEKGKDVELRCDPISGHTALYWYRQSLGQGLEFLIYFQGNSAPDKSGLPSDRFSAERTGGSVSTLTIQRTQQEDSAVYLCASSLVGLDTQYFGPGTRLTVL.

This clone showed up just a few times. V is TRBV9 and J is TRBJ2-3; perhaps TRBD1 as D (5 bases). Germline V lookup: CDR1 SGDLS, CDR2 YYNGEE. V gave up 3 bases and J gave up 4 bases, with 15 bases separating them. The CDR3 totals 15 residues. The CDR3 spells CASSGTFLGADTQYF. The CDR3 DNA sequence: TGTGCCAGCAGCGGGACATTCTTGGGTGCAGATACGCAGTATTTT.

By sample fraction, this clone is medium-sized (0.01 to 0.1%). The chain carries TRBV11-3 and TRBJ1-5; D is ambiguous. The CDR3 contains 16 residues. V was shortened by 0 bases and J by 3 bases, with 12 bases between the two germline ends. Per germline, CDR1 SGHNT and CDR2 YENEEA. CDR3: CASSLERWRLNQPQHF. In nucleotides, the CDR3 is TGTGCCAGCAGCTTAGAACGGTGGCGCCTCAATCAGCCCCAGCATTTT.

V usage is TRBV11-3 and J usage is TRBJ2-1; the match to TRBD1 covers 8 bases. Germline CDR1 reads SGHNT; CDR2 reads YENEEA. The CDR3 length is 16 residues. After removal of 2 bases from V and 8 bases from J, the junction contained 11 bases not matched to a gene. CDR3 nucleotide sequence: TGTGCCAGCAGCTTAAGCCCCGGGACAGGCTCCGATGAGCAGTTCTTC. The encoded protein is CASSLSPGTGSDEQFF.

The chain is built from TRBV5-1 and TRBJ1-4; TRBD1 matches 7 bases. Looked up from germline, CDR1 is SGHRS and CDR2 is YFSETQ. The CDR3 covers 14 residues. The V gene end was trimmed by 2 bases and the J gene end by 7 bases; junction bases not matched to a gene: 5. CDR3 loop: CASSFIRGSEKLFF. The CDR3 region has the DNA TGCGCCAGCAGCTTTATCAGGGGGAGTGAAAAACTGTTTTTT.

This clone turned up a few times. This chain links TRBV15 with TRBJ1-2; 9 nucleotides align to TRBD1. The germline V gene has CDR1 LNHNV and CDR2 YYDKDF (reference sequence). CDR3 length: 14 residues. V was clipped by 2 bases and J by 4 bases; unmatched bases: 2. The CDR3 DNA follows: TGTGCCACCAGCAGAACAGGGGGCGTCTATGGCTACACCTTC. Amino acid sequence: CATSRTGGVYGYTF.

This clone occurred a few times. V and J are TRBV12-5 and TRBJ1-1, with D hard to call. Germline V lookup: CDR1 LGHNT, CDR2 FRNRAP. The ends were cut back, 1 base at V and 1 base at J, with 4 bases in the middle. This CDR3 comprises 13 residues. The CDR3 DNA follows: TGTGCTAGTGGTTTGGGGGGGAACACTGAAGCTTTCTTT. Translated, it gives CASGLGGNTEAFF.

This clone was seen a few times. The chain couples TRBV11-3 to TRBJ2-2, with D tentatively TRBD2 (5 bases). This CDR3 is 17 amino acids long. Per the germline V gene, CDR1 is SGHNT and CDR2 is YENEEA. The V gene lost 5 bases and the J gene lost 5 bases, with 21 bases spanning the gap. CDR3 amino acids: CASSHLKGVSGTGELFF. The DNA of the CDR3 is TGTGCCAGCAGCCACTTGAAAGGAGTCTCGGGGACCGGGGAGCTGTTTTTT. Filled out from reference TRBV11-3 and TRBJ2-2, the complete variable domain reads EAGVVQSPRYKIIEKKQPVAFWCNPISGHNTLYWYLQNLGQGPELLIRYENEEAVDDSQLPKDRFSAERLKGVDSTLKIQPAELGDSAVYLCASSHLKGVSGTGELFFGEGSRLTVL.

This clone is large (0.1 to 1%) within its sample. This chain links TRBV6-8 with TRBJ2-5; TRBD2 matches at 8 bases. Germline trimming cut 7 bases from V and 1 base from J; bases unmatched to any gene: 8. This CDR3 spans 15 amino acids. The germline gives CDR1 MNHGY, CDR2 SAAAGT. CDR3 DNA: TGTGCCAGCACCCGGGGGGGTTATTCCCAAGAGACCCAGTACTTC. Translated, it gives CASTRGGYSQETQYF.

V usage is TRBV19 and J usage is TRBJ2-1; 8 bases are a match to TRBD2. CDR3 length equals 16 residues. CDR1 LNHDA and CDR2 SQIVND come from the germline V gene (reference sequence). The ends lost 6 bases at V and 2 bases at J; junction bases unmatched: 9. CDR3 in DNA: TGTGCCAGTAGGTCCTCCGGGACTAGGACCTACAATGAGCAGTTCTTC. Encoded protein: CASRSSGTRTYNEQFF.

The chain is built from TRBV15 and TRBJ1-2; no firm D call. The germline V gene encodes CDR1 LNHNV and CDR2 YYDKDF (reference sequence). The CDR3 sequence is 16 residues long. Trimming took 5 bases from V and 4 from J, leaving 20 bases between them. DNA of the CDR3: TGTGCCACCAGCCCCCCGACTGGGGAGGTTGGCTATGGCTACACCTTC. Protein sequence: CATSPPTGEVGYGYTF.

The chain uses TRBV11-3 and TRBJ2-3; a possible D gene is TRBD2 (7 bases). The germline V and J ends were trimmed by 5 bases and 5 bases, with 17 bases remaining between them. The CDR3 is 15 amino acids. From germline, CDR1 is SGHNT and CDR2 YENEEA. The chain's CDR3 is CASSRRGRDGDTQYF. CDR3 bases: TGTGCCAGCAGCCGGCGGGGGCGGGATGGAGATACGCAGTATTTT.

The CDR3 sequence is CASRLAYGTGELFF. The CDR3 DNA sequence: TGTGCAAGTCGCTTAGCTTACGGAACCGGGGAGCTGTTTTTT. V and J are TRBV12-2 and TRBJ2-2. TRBV12-2 is a documented pseudogene. The CDR3 is 14 amino acids.

The sample holds a few counts of this clone. J is TRBJ1-4 and V is TRBV19; 7 nucleotides line up with TRBD1. The J segment lost 3 bases and the V segment lost 4 bases, leaving 5 bases of the junction unmatched. The germline gives CDR1 LNHDA, CDR2 SQIVND (reference sequence). The CDR3 is 15 residues long. The CDR3 bases are TGTGCCAGTAGTACAACAGGGGCTGCTAATGAAAAACTGTTTTTT. Translating gives CASSTTGAANEKLFF.

The chain uses TRBV6-8 and TRBJ2-1, with D perhaps given as TRBD1 or TRBD2 (5 bases each). V gave up 10 bases and J gave up 5 bases, with 18 bases separating them. This CDR3 contains 14 residues. Germline V gene sequence: CDR1 MNHGY, CDR2 SAAAGT. The CDR3 DNA reads as TGTGCCACCGGGGCCTATCCAAGGGACAATGAGCAGTTCTTC. This translates into CATGAYPRDNEQFF.

This clone has only a few counts. The chain recombines TRBV9 with TRBJ2-7; 9 bases fit TRBD2. J gave up 4 bases and V 4 bases, and 9 bases lay outside the gene matches. The CDR3 is made up of 15 amino acids. Germline CDR1 and CDR2: SGDLS and YYNGEE. The CDR3 DNA is TGTGCCAGCAGCCCAAGGCCGCTAGCGGGATACGAGCAGTACTTC. It codes for CASSPRPLAGYEQYF.

This clone has only a few counts. The rearrangement links TRBV30 to TRBJ2-1; a possible D gene is TRBD1 (5 bases). Per the germline V gene, CDR1 is GTSNPN and CDR2 is SVGIG (reference sequence). V was clipped by 1 base and J by 5 bases, with 9 bases between them. This CDR3 is 13 amino acids long. The CDR3 sequence: CAWSDRRNNEQFF. The DNA of the CDR3 is TGTGCCTGGAGTGACAGGCGCAACAATGAGCAGTTCTTC.

The chain recombines TRBV30 with TRBJ2-1; no clear D gene. V lost 4 bases and J lost 12, with 13 bases in between. This CDR3 has 11 residues. Germline lookup yields CDR1 GTSNPN and CDR2 SVGIG (reference sequence). CDR3: CAWTWEQSQFF. CDR3 sequence (DNA): TGTGCCTGGACATGGGAACAGTCGCAGTTCTTC.

This clone was counted a single time. The rearrangement links TRBV19 to TRBJ1-2; TRBD1 aligns across 7 bases. Unmatched junction bases numbered 3, after V lost 6 bases and J lost 8 bases. Germline V gene sequence: CDR1 LNHDA, CDR2 SQIVND (reference sequence). This CDR3 comprises 11 residues. CDR3 in DNA: TGTGCCAGTAGAACAGGGGTAGGCTACACCTTC. Translation: CASRTGVGYTF.

This chain uses TRBV18 with TRBJ2-2, with D unclear. The CDR3 has 16 residues. Germline V gives CDR1 KGHSH, CDR2 LQKENI. V lost 2 bases and J 0 bases, leaving 10 bases between the germline ends. The CDR3 DNA follows: TGTGCCAGCTCACCATTGGCCCTGACGAACACCGGGGAGCTGTTTTTT. Protein sequence: CASSPLALTNTGELFF. The full variable domain, rest sourced from reference TRBV18 and TRBJ2-2, is NAGVMQNPRHLVRRRGQEARLRCSPMKGHSHVYWYRQLPEEGLKFMVYLQKENIIDESGMPKERFSAEFPKEGPSILRIQQVVRGDSAAYFCASSPLALTNTGELFFGEGSRLTVL.